The text below deals with one T cell receptor (beta chain). Antigen: not known. This entry is derived from a study of CD4 T cells in relation to SARS-CoV-2 and coronaviruses. Before the COVID-19 pandemic, during about 2011-2019, CD4+ T cells were taken from unexposed donors. Cryopreserved PBMCs were CD4-enriched, then split into naive and memory cells. Study conclusions and caveats: Crossreactivity was assessed only for spike protein, not other viral proteins. Culture-expanded clones reflect memory recall rather than primary priming during culture.

The assay was immunoSEQ multiplex PCR, and TCRdb's table has in-frame clones only and misses some. The sample consists of 55,000 to 70,000 clones, 85% to 95% of them appearing once. Germline V CDR1 and CDR2: KGHDR, SFDVKD. CDR3 size: 14 residues. V trimming: 2 bases; J trimming: 6 bases; junction bases outside the gene matches: 4. Sequenced: naive CD4+ T cells from PBMCs. Subset given: naive CD4+ T cells isolated by negative enrichment. The sequence was collected from a human donor in good health. The chain employs TRBV24-1 and TRBJ2-7; 9 bases are shared with TRBD2. The CDR3 DNA sequence: TGTGCCACCAGTGATTCTGCGGGGGGGGCCGAGCAGTACTTC. Protein: CATSDSAGGAEQYF.